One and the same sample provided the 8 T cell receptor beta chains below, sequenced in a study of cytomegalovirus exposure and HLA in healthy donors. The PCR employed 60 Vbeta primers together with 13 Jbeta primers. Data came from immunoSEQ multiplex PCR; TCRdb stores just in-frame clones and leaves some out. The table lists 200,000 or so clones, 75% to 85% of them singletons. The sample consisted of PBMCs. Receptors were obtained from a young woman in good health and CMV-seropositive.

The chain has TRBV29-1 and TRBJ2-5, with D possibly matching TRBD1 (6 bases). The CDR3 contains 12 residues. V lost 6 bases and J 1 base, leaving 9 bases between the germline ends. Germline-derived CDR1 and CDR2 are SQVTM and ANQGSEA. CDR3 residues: CSVGQIQETQYF. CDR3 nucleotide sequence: TGCAGCGTAGGACAGATCCAAGAGACCCAGTACTTC.

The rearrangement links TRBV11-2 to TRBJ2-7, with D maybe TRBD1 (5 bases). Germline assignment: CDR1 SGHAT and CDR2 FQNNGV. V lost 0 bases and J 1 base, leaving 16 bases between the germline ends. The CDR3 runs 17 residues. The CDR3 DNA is TGTGCCAGCAGCTTAGATGGAGTGGGGCTGGCATCCTACGAGCAGTACTTC. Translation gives CASSLDGVGLASYEQYF.

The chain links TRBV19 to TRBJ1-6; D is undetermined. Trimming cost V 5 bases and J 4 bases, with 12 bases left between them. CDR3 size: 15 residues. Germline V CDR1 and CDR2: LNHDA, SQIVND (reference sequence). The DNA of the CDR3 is TGTGCCAGTAGTTTGGCAGGACTTTATAATTCACCCCTCCACTTT. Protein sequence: CASSLAGLYNSPLHF.

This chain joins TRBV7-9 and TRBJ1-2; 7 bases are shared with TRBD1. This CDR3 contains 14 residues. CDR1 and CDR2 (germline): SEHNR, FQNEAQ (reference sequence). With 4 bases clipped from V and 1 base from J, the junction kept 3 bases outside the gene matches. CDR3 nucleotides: TGTGCCAGCAGCTCGGGACAGAATAACTATGGCTACACCTTC. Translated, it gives CASSSGQNNYGYTF. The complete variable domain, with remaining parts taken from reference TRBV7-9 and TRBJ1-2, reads DTGVSQNPRHKITKRGQNVTFRCDPISEHNRLYWYRQTLGQGPEFLTYFQNEAQLEKSRLLSDRFSAERPKGSFSTLEIQRTEQGDSAMYLCASSSGQNNYGYTFGSGTRLTVV.

CDR3 nucleotide sequence: TGTGCCAGCAGCTTAGATTTTCAGGGGCTCGGTAATTCACCCCTCCACTTT. It codes for CASSLDFQGLGNSPLHF. This rearrangement joins TRBV7-2 to TRBJ1-6; D possibly corresponds to TRBD1 (6 bases). This CDR3 comprises 17 residues. The V gene lost 1 base and the J gene lost 6 bases, with 16 bases spanning the gap. Germline lookup yields CDR1 SGHTA and CDR2 FQGNSA.

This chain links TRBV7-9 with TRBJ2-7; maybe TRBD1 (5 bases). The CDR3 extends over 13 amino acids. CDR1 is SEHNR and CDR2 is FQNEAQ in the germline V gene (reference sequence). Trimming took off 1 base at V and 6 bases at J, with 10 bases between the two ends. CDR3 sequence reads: CASSLGAGSEQYF. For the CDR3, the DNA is TGTGCCAGCAGCTTAGGGGCAGGGTCCGAGCAGTACTTC.

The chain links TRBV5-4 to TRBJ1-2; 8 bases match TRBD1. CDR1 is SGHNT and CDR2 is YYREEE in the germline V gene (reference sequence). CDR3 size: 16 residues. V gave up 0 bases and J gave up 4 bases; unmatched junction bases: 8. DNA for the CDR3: TGTGCCAGCAGCTTGGGGGGTAGGACAGGGATCTATGGCTACACCTTC. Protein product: CASSLGGRTGIYGYTF.

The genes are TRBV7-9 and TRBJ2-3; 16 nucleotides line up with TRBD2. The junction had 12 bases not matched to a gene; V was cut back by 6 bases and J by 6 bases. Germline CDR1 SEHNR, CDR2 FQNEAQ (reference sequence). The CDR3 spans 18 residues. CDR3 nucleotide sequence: TGTGCCAGCAGAAACCCCTGGGGACTAGCGGGGGGGCCGGATACGCAGTATTTT. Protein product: CASRNPWGLAGGPDTQYF. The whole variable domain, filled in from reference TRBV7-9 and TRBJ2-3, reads DTGVSQNPRHKITKRGQNVTFRCDPISEHNRLYWYRQTLGQGPEFLTYFQNEAQLEKSRLLSDRFSAERPKGSFSTLEIQRTEQGDSAMYLCASRNPWGLAGGPDTQYFGPGTRLTVL.